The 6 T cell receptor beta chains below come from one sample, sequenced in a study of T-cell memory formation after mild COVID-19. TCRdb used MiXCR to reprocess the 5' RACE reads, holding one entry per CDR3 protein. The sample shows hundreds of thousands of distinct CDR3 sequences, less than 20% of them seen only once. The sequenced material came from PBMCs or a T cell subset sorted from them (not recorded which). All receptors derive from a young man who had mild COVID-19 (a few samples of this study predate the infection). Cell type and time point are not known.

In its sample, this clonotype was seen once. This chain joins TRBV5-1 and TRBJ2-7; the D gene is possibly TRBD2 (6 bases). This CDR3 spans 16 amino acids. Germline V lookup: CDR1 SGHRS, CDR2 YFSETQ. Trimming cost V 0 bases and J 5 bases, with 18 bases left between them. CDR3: CASSLGAGTVGDEQYF. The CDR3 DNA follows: TGCGCCAGCAGCTTGGGGGCGGGGACGGTGGGGGACGAGCAGTACTTC. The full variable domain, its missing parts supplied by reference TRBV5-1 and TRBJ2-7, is KAGVTQTPRYLIKTRGQQVTLSCSPISGHRSVSWYQQTPGQGLQFLFEYFSETQRNKGNFPGRFSGRQFSNSRSEMNVSTLELGDSALYLCASSLGAGTVGDEQYFGPGTRLTVT.

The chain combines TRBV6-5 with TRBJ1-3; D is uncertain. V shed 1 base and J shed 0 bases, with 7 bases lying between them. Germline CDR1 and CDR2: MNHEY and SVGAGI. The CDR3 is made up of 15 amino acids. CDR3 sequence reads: CASSYFPVSGNTIYF. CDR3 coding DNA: TGTGCCAGCAGTTACTTCCCAGTCTCTGGAAACACCATATATTTT.

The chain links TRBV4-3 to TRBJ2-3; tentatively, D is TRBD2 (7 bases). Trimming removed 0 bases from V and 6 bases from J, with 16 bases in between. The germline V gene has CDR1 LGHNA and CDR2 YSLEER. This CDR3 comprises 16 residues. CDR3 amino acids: CASSQDLEGGRDTQYF. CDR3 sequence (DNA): TGCGCCAGCAGCCAAGATTTGGAGGGGGGGCGGGATACGCAGTATTTT.

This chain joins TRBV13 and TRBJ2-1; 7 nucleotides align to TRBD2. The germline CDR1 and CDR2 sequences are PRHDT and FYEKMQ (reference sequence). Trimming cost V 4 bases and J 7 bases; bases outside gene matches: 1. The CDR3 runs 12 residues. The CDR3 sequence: CASSSSGNEQFF. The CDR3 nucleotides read TGTGCCAGCAGCTCTAGCGGTAATGAGCAGTTCTTC.

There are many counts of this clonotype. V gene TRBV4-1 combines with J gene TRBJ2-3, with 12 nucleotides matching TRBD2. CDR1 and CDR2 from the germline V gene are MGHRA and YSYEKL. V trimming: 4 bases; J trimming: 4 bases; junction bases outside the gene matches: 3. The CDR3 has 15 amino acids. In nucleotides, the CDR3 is TGCGCCAGCAGCCCTAGCGGGGGGGCCGCAGATACGCAGTATTTT. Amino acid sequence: CASSPSGGAADTQYF.

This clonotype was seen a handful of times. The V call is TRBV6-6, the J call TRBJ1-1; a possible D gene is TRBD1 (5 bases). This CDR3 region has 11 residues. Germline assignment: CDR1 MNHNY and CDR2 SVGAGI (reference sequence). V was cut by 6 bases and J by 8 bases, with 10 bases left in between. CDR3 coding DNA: TGTGCCAGCAGGCGCGCAGGGGAAGCTTTCTTT. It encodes CASRRAGEAFF.